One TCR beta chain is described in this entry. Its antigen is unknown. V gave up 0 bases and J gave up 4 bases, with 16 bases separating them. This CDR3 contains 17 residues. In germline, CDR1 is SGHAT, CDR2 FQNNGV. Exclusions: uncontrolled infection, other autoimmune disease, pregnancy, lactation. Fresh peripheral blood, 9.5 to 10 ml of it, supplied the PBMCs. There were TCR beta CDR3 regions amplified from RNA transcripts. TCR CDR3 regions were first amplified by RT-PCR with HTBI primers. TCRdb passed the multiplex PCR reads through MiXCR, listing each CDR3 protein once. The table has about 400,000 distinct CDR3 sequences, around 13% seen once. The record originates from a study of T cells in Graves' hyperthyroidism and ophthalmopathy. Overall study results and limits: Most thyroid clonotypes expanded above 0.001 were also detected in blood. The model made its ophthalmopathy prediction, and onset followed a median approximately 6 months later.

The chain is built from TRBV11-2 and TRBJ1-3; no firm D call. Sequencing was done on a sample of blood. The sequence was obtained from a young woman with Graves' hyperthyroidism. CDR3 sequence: CASSLDGVRRSGNTIYF. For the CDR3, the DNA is TGTGCCAGCAGCTTAGATGGGGTCCGCCGGTCGGGAAACACCATATATTTT.